This T cell receptor beta chain emerged from a study of human CD8 memory T cell subsets. The CDR3 runs to 17 residues. Germline CDR1 is SQVTM and CDR2 is ANQGSEA. Construction of TCR beta libraries was accomplished by means of UMI-labeled 5' RACE. TCRdb reprocessed the 5' RACE reads, with one entry per CDR3 protein and no DNA. In all, the sample yields roughly 10,000 distinct CDR3 sequences. In terms of frequency, this clonotype is medium-sized (0.01 to 0.1%). The chain is built from TRBV29-1 and TRBJ2-7; TCRdb picks TRBD2, but there is no DNA to check that call. The receptor comes from a human donor in good health. The specimen sequenced was CD8+ stem-like memory T cells (TSCM and TCM) sorted from PBMCs. As for subset: stem-like memory CD8 T cells (TSTEM), CCR7+ PD-1- TIGIT-. The CDR3 region is CSVEDSGPTSGAYEQYF.